The 22 T cell receptor delta chains below come from one sample, sequenced in a study of gamma-delta T cells after stem cell transplantation. TCRdb repeated clone calling on the RT-PCR reads with CATT. The sample has approximately 1,500 delta-chain clones; approximately 43% are singletons. The sample consisted of gamma-delta T cells. These receptors all come from a human donor. It is not recorded whose cells these are; they may come from a transplant donor.

The J gene is TRDJ1, the V gene TRDV2, with D perhaps matching TRDD1 (5 bases). Looked up from germline, CDR1 is GEAIGNYY and CDR2 is EKD. The V gene lost 5 bases and the J gene lost 3 bases, with 12 bases spanning the gap. The CDR3 runs to 13 residues. The CDR3 region has the DNA TGTGCCTGTGTCTCAATAGCGTCCGATAAACTCATCTTT. This encodes CACVSIASDKLIF.

In its sample, this clone was seen a few times. Given a far larger clone just one base away, this is likely a sequencing read error. The gene calls are TRDV2 and TRDJ1, with 13 bases that match TRDD3. The CDR3 is 18 residues long. Germline V CDR1 and CDR2: GEAIGNYY, EKD. CDR3 nucleotides: TGTGCCCGTGACATCACCCCCTACTGGGGGATACGCACCGATAAACTCATCTTT. Amino acid sequence: CARDITPYWGIRTDKLIF.

In its sample, this clone is large. The sample contains more than one DNA sequence encoding this CDR3. The gene calls are TRDV1 and TRDJ2, with TRDD3 matching over 13 bases. Germline CDR1 and CDR2: TSWWSYY and QGS. The J segment lost 0 bases and the V segment lost 0 bases, leaving 16 bases of the junction unmatched. The CDR3 contains 23 residues. The CDR3 sequence: CALGELRLDWGIRLIALTAQLFF. CDR3 coding DNA: TGTGCTCTTGGGGAACTCCGCCTCGACTGGGGGATACGCTTGATCGCTTTGACAGCACAACTCTTCTTT.

This chain uses TRDV1 with TRDJ1, with 8 bases fitting TRDD2. This CDR3 region has 24 residues. Germline CDR1 is TSWWSYY and CDR2 is QGS. After removal of 5 bases from V and 0 bases from J, the junction contained 32 bases not matched to a gene. The CDR3 nucleotides are TGTGCTCTTGGGAACATCGGAACCAACTTCCTACCCTATGACTGGGTGACTTACACCGATAAACTCATCTTT. Translated, it gives CALGNIGTNFLPYDWVTYTDKLIF.

The chain carries TRDV2 and TRDJ1; TRDD3 matches at 8 bases. The V segment lost 2 bases and the J segment 0 bases; nucleotides outside the gene matches: 13. Germline V lookup: CDR1 GEAIGNYY, CDR2 EKD. The CDR3 covers 18 residues. The CDR3 here is CACDIVSGGQTYTDKLIF. The CDR3 DNA reads as TGTGCCTGTGACATTGTCTCTGGGGGACAAACTTACACCGATAAACTCATCTTT.

Of note for this clone: With a much larger clone just one base away, this may be a read error. V usage is TRDV2 and J usage is TRDJ1; TRDD3 agrees at 8 bases. The CDR3 covers 14 residues. Per the germline V gene, CDR1 is GEAIGNYY and CDR2 is EKD. V gave up 2 bases and J gave up 4 bases; unmatched junction bases: 5. CDR3: CACDNLGDIDKLIF. CDR3 coding DNA: TGTGCCTGTGACAACCTGGGGGACATCGATAAACTCATCTTT.

This chain links TRDV1 with TRDJ1, with 12 bases fitting TRDD3. The CDR3 length is 22 residues. J lost 5 bases, V lost 1 base, and 23 bases had no gene match. CDR1 TSWWSYY and CDR2 QGS come from the germline V gene. CDR3 nucleotide sequence: TGTGCTCTTGGGGAACCCGGCCTTCCTATTGTTCTGGGGGATACGGCGTGGGATAAACTCATCTTT. Translated: CALGEPGLPIVLGDTAWDKLIF.

The V gene is TRDV2, the J gene TRDJ1; D remains ambiguous. V lost 3 bases, J lost 0 bases, and 13 bases lay in between. Germline V gene lookup returns CDR1 GEAIGNYY and CDR2 EKD. This CDR3 contains 15 residues. The CDR3 protein is CACDLLGEYTDKLIF. CDR3 DNA sequence: TGTGCCTGTGACCTTTTGGGAGAATACACCGATAAACTCATCTTT.

In the case of this clone: This sample includes further DNA sequences coding for the same CDR3. The V call is TRDV2, the J call TRDJ1; D may correspond to TRDD2 or TRDD3 (9 bases each). The CDR3 totals 18 residues. The V gene's germline CDR1 is GEAIGNYY and CDR2 EKD. V lost 5 bases to trimming and J lost 6 bases, with 30 bases between them. CDR3 DNA sequence: TGTGCCTGTGTCAGCCTTCCTACTTCTGGGGGATCCGGTCATAAACTCATCTTT. It translates to CACVSLPTSGGSGHKLIF.

Concerning this clone: This is likely an artifact of a read error, given a far larger clone one base away. The V call is TRDV2, the J call TRDJ1; D remains unclear. V lost 0 bases and J 0 bases, leaving 19 bases between the germline ends. The CDR3 contains 18 residues. Per germline, CDR1 GEAIGNYY and CDR2 EKD. The chain's CDR3 is CACDTVSIMVSNTDKLIF. CDR3 DNA sequence: TGTGCCTGTGACACCGTTAGCATTATGGTGAGCAACACCGATAAACTCATCTTT.

This clone is large. Other DNA sequences in the same sample also yield this CDR3. The chain recombines TRDV1 with TRDJ1; 13 bases line up with TRDD3. Germline-derived CDR1 and CDR2 are TSWWSYY and QGS. The CDR3 consists of 23 residues. V dropped 4 bases and J dropped 0; count of bases not matched to a gene: 23. CDR3 loop: CALGGTTSYQYWGIRFYTDKLIF. CDR3 coding DNA: TGTGCTCTTGGGGGAACAACTTCCTACCAGTACTGGGGGATACGCTTTTACACCGATAAACTCATCTTT.

This clone appeared a few times. V and J are TRDV2 and TRDJ1; no clear D gene. This CDR3 is 16 amino acids long. Trimming took 1 base from V and 0 from J, leaving 14 bases between them. The germline CDR1 and CDR2 sequences are GEAIGNYY and EKD. CDR3 bases: TGTGCCTGTGACACTGTCGCGACGGGGTACACCGATAAACTCATCTTT. Its protein product is CACDTVATGYTDKLIF.

This clone appeared a few times. V usage is TRDV1 and J usage is TRDJ1, with 11 bases that match TRDD3. The CDR3 extends over 21 amino acids. Per germline, CDR1 TSWWSYY and CDR2 QGS. Losses at the gene ends were 3 bases for V and 2 bases for J; bases not matched to a gene: 20. CDR3 nucleotides: TGTGCTCTTGGGGACCCGGCCTTCCTACTTATGGGGGATACGGAGACCGATAAACTCATCTTT. Its protein is CALGDPAFLLMGDTETDKLIF.

This clone has only one observation. Since a much larger clone is just one base distant, this may be a read error. The V call is TRDV2, the J call TRDJ1; 13 bases align to TRDD3. This CDR3 spans 19 amino acids. V lost 3 bases and J lost 0; bases outside the gene matches: 12. The germline V gene encodes CDR1 GEAIGNYY and CDR2 EKD. CDR3 coding DNA: TGTGCCTGTGACTCTATACTGGGGGATACGCACGGGGACACCGATAAACTCATCTTT. As protein: CACDSILGDTHGDTDKLIF.

This rearrangement joins TRDV2 to TRDJ1; 7 bases line up with TRDD3. The CDR3 totals 16 residues. The V gene's germline CDR1 is GEAIGNYY and CDR2 EKD. V lost 0 bases to trimming and J lost 3 bases; unmatched junction nucleotides: 9. Written as DNA, the CDR3 is TGTGCCTGTGACACCGTTGGGGGAAAAAGCTCCGATAAACTCATCTTT. Protein sequence: CACDTVGGKSSDKLIF.

The chain joins TRDV2 to TRDJ2, with 8 bases matching TRDD3. The germline gives CDR1 GEAIGNYY, CDR2 EKD. This CDR3 comprises 19 residues. With V trimmed by 3 bases and J by 1 base, 15 bases remained unmatched. CDR3 in DNA: TGTGCCTGTGACCCCGCGGGGATGGGGGATCTCTTTTTGACAGCACAACTCTTCTTT. Its translation: CACDPAGMGDLFLTAQLFF.

This clone has just a few counts. The chain combines TRDV2 with TRDJ1; no definite D call. Trimming took off 0 bases at V and 0 bases at J, with 10 bases between the two ends. The CDR3 totals 15 residues. The germline gives CDR1 GEAIGNYY, CDR2 EKD. The DNA for the CDR3 is TGTGCCTGTGACACCCTCCAAGGGTACACCGATAAACTCATCTTT. Its protein is CACDTLQGYTDKLIF.

With regard to this clone: The junction departs from the called germline gene at one end, perhaps through a read error. This chain uses TRDV2 with TRDJ1; TRDD3 aligns across 12 bases. The germline V gene has CDR1 GEAIGNYY and CDR2 EKD. The length of the CDR3 is 20 residues. The CDR3 DNA reads TGTGCCTGTGACCCGTTACTGGGGGATACTGAAAAGGGTTACACCGATACACTCATCTTT. Its protein is CACDPLLGDTEKGYTDTLIF.

A single count supports this clone. A single base is all that separates this from a far larger clone, so a read error is likely. This chain uses TRDV2 with TRDJ1, with TRDD3 matching over 12 bases. This CDR3 spans 20 amino acids. Germline CDR1 is GEAIGNYY and CDR2 is EKD. The ends lost 1 base at V and 0 bases at J; junction bases unmatched: 14. Written as DNA, the CDR3 is TGTGCCTGTGACACTCTACTGTCTGGGGGATACGATCGGGACACCGATAAACTCATCTTT. This sequence encodes CACDTLLSGGYDRDTDKLIF.

As to this clone: A single base is all that separates this from a far larger clone, so a read error is likely. Other DNA sequences in the same sample also yield this CDR3. The CDR3, as DNA: TGTGCTCTCGGGGAACCAGGCCCCTGTACTGGGGGATGTGGGAGACTCATCTTT. Residues: CALGEPGPCTGGCGRLIF. The chain has TRDV1 and TRDJ1, with TRDD3 identical over 10 bases. Germline loops: CDR1 TSWWSYY, CDR2 QGS. The CDR3 runs 18 residues.

In regard to this clone: A single base separates this from a much larger clone, so it may be a read error. The same CDR3 can be traced to other DNA sequences in this sample. The chain joins TRDV2 to TRDJ1, with 13 nucleotides matching TRDD3. V gave up 7 bases and J gave up 0 bases; unmatched junction bases: 13. The CDR3 length is 18 residues. Germline V lookup: CDR1 GEAIGNYY, CDR2 EKD. DNA of the CDR3: TGTGCCTGCGACCACGTACTGGGGGATACGCGTAACACCGATAAACTCATCTTT. This codes for CACDHVLGDTRNTDKLIF.

For this clone: A far larger clone is only one base removed, so a read error is likely. The CDR3 here is CACGITPYWGIRTDKLIF. CDR3 sequence (DNA): TGTGCCTGTGGCATCACCCCCTACTGGGGGATACGCACCGATAAACTCATCTTT. The chain carries TRDV2 and TRDJ1; 13 bases map to TRDD3. J gave up 1 base and V 5 bases, and 12 bases lay outside the gene matches. Germline loops: CDR1 GEAIGNYY, CDR2 EKD. The CDR3 length is 18 residues.